Each of the 5 T cell receptor beta chains below was sequenced from the same sample in a study of blood T cell repertoires in COVID-19. Using immunoSEQ multiplex PCR, the repertoire was profiled, and TCRdb retains in-frame clones only, with some absent. The sample holds 340,000 or so clones, roughly 84% seen once. The sequencing input was peripheral blood. The receptors shown here come from a man in his forties or fifties with active or convalescent COVID-19.

The V call is TRBV7-9, the J call TRBJ2-3; a weak D match, TRBD2 (6 bases). Trimming stripped 2 bases from V and 0 bases from J, with 15 bases between. The CDR3 runs 17 residues. Germline assignment: CDR1 SEHNR and CDR2 FQNEAQ (reference sequence). Here the CDR3 reads CASSLIRGTGSTDTQYF. CDR3 sequence (DNA): TGTGCCAGCAGCTTAATCCGGGGGACTGGTAGCACAGATACGCAGTATTTT.

The chain links TRBV5-1 to TRBJ2-5, with D perhaps matching TRBD2 (7 bases). CDR3 length: 14 residues. CDR1 and CDR2 (germline): SGHRS, YFSETQ. Trimming stripped 4 bases from V and 5 bases from J, with 15 bases between. CDR3 amino acids: CASSEGGGVETQYF. CDR3 coding DNA: TGCGCCAGCAGCGAAGGAGGGGGGGTGGAGACCCAGTACTTC.

The gene calls are TRBV7-2 and TRBJ1-3, with 9 bases lining up with TRBD1. The V gene's germline CDR1 is SGHTA and CDR2 FQGNSA. The CDR3 loop spans 15 amino acids. J lost 5 bases, V lost 3 bases, and 5 bases had no gene match. The CDR3 DNA follows: TGTGCCAGCAGCTTGGCCGGACAGGGGAGAAACACCATATATTTT. Its translation: CASSLAGQGRNTIYF.

This chain uses TRBV6-1 with TRBJ2-1; 12 nucleotides line up with TRBD2. Germline assignment: CDR1 MNHNS and CDR2 SASEGT. This CDR3 has 20 amino acids. With V trimmed by 4 bases and J by 4 bases, 17 bases remained unmatched. The CDR3 DNA is TGTGCCAGCAGTGTTAGTCCGGGACTAGCGGGCCCCGAGGCGTACAATGAGCAGTTCTTC. Its protein is CASSVSPGLAGPEAYNEQFF.

This chain links TRBV30 with TRBJ2-2; TRBD2 might be the D (5 bases). Per the germline V gene, CDR1 is GTSNPN and CDR2 is SVGIG (reference sequence). V lost 4 bases, J lost 4 bases, and 16 bases lay in between. This CDR3 has 15 residues. The CDR3 coding sequence is TGTGCCTGGATTCCCCCCCCGGGGAGCACCGGGGAGCTGTTTTTT. Translating gives CAWIPPPGSTGELFF.